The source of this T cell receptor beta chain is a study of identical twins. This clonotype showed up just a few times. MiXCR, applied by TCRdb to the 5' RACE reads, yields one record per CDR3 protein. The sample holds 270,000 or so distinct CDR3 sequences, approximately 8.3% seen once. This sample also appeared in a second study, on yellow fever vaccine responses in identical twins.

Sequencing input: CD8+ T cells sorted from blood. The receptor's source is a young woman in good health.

This CDR3 is CASRELAGGETQYF. For the CDR3, the DNA is TGTGCCAGCAGAGAACTAGCGGGAGGAGAGACCCAGTACTTC. This chain connects TRBV6-1 to TRBJ2-5; 12 bases agree with TRBD2. The germline gives CDR1 MNHNS, CDR2 SASEGT. J lost 4 bases, V lost 6 bases, and 3 bases had no gene match. CDR3 length: 14 residues.